The text below deals with one TCR beta chain. The source of the sample is a study of shared clonotypes between healthy human individuals. Generated by immunoSEQ multiplex PCR, the TCRdb table keeps only in-frame clones and is missing some. The repertoire consists of some 2,500,000 clones, with just under 95% occurring once and the leading ten covering about 0.36%. What was sequenced was naive CD4+ T cells from PBMCs. Described subset: CD45RA+ positively selected. The receptor's source is a man between 18 and 35 years old in good health. Some clones in this sample may be carry-over from other donors' samples.

The CDR3 DNA sequence: TGCGCCAGCAGCAAAGCGGGAGGGCCCTACGAGCAGTACTTC. Encoded protein: CASSKAGGPYEQYF. This rearrangement joins TRBV4-1 to TRBJ2-7, with 10 bases aligning to TRBD2. The junction had 3 bases not matched to a gene; V was cut back by 5 bases and J by 2 bases. CDR3 length: 14 amino acids. The germline CDR1 and CDR2 sequences are MGHRA and YSYEKL.